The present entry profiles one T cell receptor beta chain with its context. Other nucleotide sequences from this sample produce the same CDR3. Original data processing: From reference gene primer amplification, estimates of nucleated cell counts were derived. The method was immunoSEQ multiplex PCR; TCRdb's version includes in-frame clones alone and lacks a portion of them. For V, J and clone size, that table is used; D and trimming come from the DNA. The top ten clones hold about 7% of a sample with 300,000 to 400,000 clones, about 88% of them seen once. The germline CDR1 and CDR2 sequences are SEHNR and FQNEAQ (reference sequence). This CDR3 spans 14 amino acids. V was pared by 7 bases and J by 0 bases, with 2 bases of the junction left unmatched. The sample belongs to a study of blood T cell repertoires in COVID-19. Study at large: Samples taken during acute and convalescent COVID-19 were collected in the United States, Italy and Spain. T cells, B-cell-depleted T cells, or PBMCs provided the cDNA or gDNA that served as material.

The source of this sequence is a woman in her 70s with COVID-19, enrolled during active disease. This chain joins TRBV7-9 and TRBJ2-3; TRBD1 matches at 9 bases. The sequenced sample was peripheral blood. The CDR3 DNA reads TGTGCCAGCACAGGACAGGGGAGCACAGATACGCAGTATTTT. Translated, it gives CASTGQGSTDTQYF.